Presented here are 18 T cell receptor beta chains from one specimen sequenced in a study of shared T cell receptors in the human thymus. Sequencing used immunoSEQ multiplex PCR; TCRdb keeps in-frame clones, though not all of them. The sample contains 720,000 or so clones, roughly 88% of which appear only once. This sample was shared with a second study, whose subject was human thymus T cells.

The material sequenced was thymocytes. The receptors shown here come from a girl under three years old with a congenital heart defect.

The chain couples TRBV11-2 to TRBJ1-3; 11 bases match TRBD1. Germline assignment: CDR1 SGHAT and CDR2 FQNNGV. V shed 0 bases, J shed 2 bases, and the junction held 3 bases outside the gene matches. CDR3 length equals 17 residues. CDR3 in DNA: TGTGCCAGCAGCTTAGACCCGGGACAGGGGGCTGGAAACACCATATATTTT. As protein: CASSLDPGQGAGNTIYF.

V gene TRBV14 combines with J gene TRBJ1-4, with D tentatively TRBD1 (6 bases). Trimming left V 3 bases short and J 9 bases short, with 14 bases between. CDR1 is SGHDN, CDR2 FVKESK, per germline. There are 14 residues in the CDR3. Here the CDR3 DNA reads TGTGCCAGCAGCCAGGGCCAGGGGTTGCAAAAACTGTTTTTT. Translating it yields CASSQGQGLQKLFF.

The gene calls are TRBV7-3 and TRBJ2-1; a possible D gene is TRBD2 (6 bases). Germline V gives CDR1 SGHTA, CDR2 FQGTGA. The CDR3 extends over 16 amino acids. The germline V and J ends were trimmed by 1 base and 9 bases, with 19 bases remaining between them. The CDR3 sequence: CASSLNRDFPFVEQFF. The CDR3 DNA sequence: TGTGCCAGCAGCTTAAACCGGGACTTCCCATTTGTTGAGCAGTTCTTC.

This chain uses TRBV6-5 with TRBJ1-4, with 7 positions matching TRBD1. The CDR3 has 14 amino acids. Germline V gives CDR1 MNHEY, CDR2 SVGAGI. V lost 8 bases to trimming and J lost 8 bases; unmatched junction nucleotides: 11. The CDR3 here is CASGQDPGEEKLFF. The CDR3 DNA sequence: TGTGCCAGCGGACAGGACCCAGGAGAGGAAAAACTGTTTTTT.

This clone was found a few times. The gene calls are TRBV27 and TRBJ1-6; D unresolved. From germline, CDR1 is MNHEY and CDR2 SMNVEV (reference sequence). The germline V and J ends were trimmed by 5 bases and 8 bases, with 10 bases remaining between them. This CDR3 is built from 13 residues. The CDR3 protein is CASSTPPDSPLHF. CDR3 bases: TGTGCCAGCAGTACTCCACCCGATTCACCCCTCCACTTT.

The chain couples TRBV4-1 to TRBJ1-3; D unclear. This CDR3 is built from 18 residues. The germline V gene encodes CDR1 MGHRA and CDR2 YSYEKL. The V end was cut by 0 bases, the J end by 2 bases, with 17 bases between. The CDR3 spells CASSQDKSPGPAGNTIYF. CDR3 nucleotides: TGCGCCAGCAGCCAAGATAAAAGTCCCGGTCCGGCTGGAAACACCATATATTTT.

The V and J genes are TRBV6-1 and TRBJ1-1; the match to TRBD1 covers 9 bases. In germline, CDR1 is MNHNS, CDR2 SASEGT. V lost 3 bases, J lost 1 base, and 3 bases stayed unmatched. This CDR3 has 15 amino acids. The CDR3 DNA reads TGTGCCAGCAGTGACGGGACAGGGACGAACACTGAAGCTTTCTTT. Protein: CASSDGTGTNTEAFF.

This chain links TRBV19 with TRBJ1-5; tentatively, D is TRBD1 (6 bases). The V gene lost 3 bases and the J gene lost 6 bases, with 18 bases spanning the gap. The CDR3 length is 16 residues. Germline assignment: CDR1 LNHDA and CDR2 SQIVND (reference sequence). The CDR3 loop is CASSILNRVRGQPQHF. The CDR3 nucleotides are TGTGCCAGTAGTATTTTAAACAGGGTTAGGGGTCAGCCCCAGCATTTT.

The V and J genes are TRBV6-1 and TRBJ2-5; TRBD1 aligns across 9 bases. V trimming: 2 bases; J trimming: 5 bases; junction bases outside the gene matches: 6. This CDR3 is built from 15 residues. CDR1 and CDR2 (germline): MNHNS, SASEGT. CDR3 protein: CASSEPGQGLETQYF. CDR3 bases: TGTGCCAGCAGTGAACCGGGACAGGGCTTGGAGACCCAGTACTTC.

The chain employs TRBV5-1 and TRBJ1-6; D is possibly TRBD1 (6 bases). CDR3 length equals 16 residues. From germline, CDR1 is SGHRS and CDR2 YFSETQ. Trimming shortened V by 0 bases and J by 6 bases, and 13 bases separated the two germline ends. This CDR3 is CASSLVGGRGNSPLHF. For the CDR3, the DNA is TGCGCCAGCAGCTTGGTCGGGGGGCGAGGTAATTCACCCCTCCACTTT.

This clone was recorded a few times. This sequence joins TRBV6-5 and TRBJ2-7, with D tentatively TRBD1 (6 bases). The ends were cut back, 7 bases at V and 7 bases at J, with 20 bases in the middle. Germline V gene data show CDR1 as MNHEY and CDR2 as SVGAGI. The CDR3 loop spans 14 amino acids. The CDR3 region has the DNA TGTGCCAGCACCAACAGGGTGGAAGGGGGAGAGCAGTACTTC. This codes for CASTNRVEGGEQYF.

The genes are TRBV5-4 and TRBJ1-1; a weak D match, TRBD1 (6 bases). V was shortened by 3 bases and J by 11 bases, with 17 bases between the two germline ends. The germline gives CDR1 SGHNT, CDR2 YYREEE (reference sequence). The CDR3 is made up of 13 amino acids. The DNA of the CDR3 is TGTGCCAGCAGCTGGGGTAGGGGGGGAAGTGCTTTCTTT. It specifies CASSWGRGGSAFF.

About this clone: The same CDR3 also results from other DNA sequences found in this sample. The CDR3, as DNA: TGTGCCAGCAGTTACGAAAACAGGGGTAATTCACCCCTCCACTTT. Translated, it gives CASSYENRGNSPLHF. The J gene is TRBJ1-6, the V gene TRBV6-5; 7 nucleotides match TRBD1. Germline V gene data show CDR1 as MNHEY and CDR2 as SVGAGI. With V trimmed by 2 bases and J by 6 bases, 4 bases remained unmatched. The CDR3 runs to 15 residues.

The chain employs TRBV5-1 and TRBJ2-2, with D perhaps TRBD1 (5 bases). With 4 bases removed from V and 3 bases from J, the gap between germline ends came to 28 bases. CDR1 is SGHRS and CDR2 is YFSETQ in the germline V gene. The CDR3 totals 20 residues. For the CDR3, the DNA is TGCGCCAGCAGCCTATTGCCCGACAGACTGGGAAAATTGCACACCGGGGAGCTGTTTTTT. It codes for CASSLLPDRLGKLHTGELFF.

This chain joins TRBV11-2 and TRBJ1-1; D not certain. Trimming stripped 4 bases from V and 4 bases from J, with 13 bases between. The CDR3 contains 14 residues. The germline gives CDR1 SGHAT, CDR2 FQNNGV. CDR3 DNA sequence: TGTGCCAGCAGCTACCGACGGGGAGGCACTGAAGCTTTCTTT. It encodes CASSYRRGGTEAFF.

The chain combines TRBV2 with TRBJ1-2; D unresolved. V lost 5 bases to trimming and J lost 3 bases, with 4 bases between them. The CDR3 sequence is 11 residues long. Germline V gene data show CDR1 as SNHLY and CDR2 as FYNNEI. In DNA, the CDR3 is TGTGCCAGCAGTACAGACTATGGCTACACCTTC. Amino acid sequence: CASSTDYGYTF.

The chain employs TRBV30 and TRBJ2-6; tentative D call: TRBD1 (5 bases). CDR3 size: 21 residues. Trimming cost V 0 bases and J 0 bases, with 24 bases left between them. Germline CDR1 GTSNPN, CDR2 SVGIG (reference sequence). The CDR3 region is CAWSVRYSRAMSLSGANVLTF. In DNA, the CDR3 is TGTGCCTGGAGTGTACGGTATAGCAGGGCGATGTCTCTCTCTGGGGCCAACGTCCTGACTTTC.

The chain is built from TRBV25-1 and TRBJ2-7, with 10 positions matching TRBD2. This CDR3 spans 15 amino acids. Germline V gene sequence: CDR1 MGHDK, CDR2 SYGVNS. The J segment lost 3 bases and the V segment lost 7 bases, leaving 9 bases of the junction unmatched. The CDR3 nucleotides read TGTGCCAGCACCAACCTTAGCGGGGGGATCTACGAGCAGTACTTC. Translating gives CASTNLSGGIYEQYF.